A single sample gave rise to the 25 T cell receptor beta chains below, sequenced in a study of molecular identifiers for immune sequencing clone quantification. TCRdb reprocessed the PCR reads with MiXCR, giving one entry per CDR3 protein. The sample lists under 600,000 distinct CDR3 sequences, about a quarter occurring once. Sequenced input: naive CD8+ T cells from blood, with Jurkat cell RNA spiked in. The sample's subset: FACS-sorted CD8+CD4-CCR7+CD45RA+ naive T cells. The receptors stem from a human donor in good health. Some libraries in this study had Jurkat cell RNA spiked in.

Turning to this clonotype: This sequence may be a read error, since a much larger clone differs from it by one base. This chain links TRBV4-3 with TRBJ2-1; TRBD2 is a possible D gene (5 bases). Germline values: CDR1 LGHNA, CDR2 YSLEER. CDR3 length: 14 residues. This chain's CDR3 is CASCQTGIDPRQFF. The CDR3 DNA sequence: TGCGCCAGCTGCCAAACCGGGATTGACCCTCGGCAGTTCTTC.

Points on this clonotype: Germline and junction disagree at one end, which may indicate a read error. The chain combines TRBV6-2 or TRBV6-3 with TRBJ1-1; TRBD1 might be the D (6 bases). Germline assignment: CDR1 MNHEY and CDR2 SVGEGT. The CDR3 has 14 amino acids. This CDR3 is CASSYRAGDTEAIF. The CDR3 DNA sequence: TGTGCCAGCAGTTACAGGGCCGGGGACACTGAAGCTATCTTT.

The genes are TRBV7-2 and TRBJ2-5; D is undetermined. This CDR3 spans 16 amino acids. The germline gives CDR1 SGHTA, CDR2 FQGNSA. V gave up 4 bases and J gave up 1 base, with 16 bases separating them. The CDR3 spells CASSSWTDPPQETQYF. CDR3 coding DNA: TGTGCCAGCAGCTCTTGGACGGATCCACCCCAAGAGACCCAGTACTTC.

This clonotype was counted at least ten times. CDR3 region: CSVGELYQPQHF. Here the CDR3 DNA reads TGCAGCGTGGGGGAGTTGTACCAGCCCCAGCATTTT. J is TRBJ1-5 and V is TRBV29-1, with TRBD1 as a possible D gene (5 bases). Trimming pared 6 bases from V and 7 bases from J, leaving 13 bases between. Germline V gene lookup returns CDR1 SQVTM and CDR2 ANQGSEA. This CDR3 spans 12 amino acids.

J is TRBJ2-1 and V is TRBV6-5; TRBD2 matches 12 bases. The CDR3 covers 15 residues. Germline lookup yields CDR1 MNHEY and CDR2 SVGAGI. V was clipped by 5 bases and J by 4 bases; unmatched bases: 3. The DNA of the CDR3 is TGTGCCAGCAGTGGGCTAGCGGGGGGGTACAATGAGCAGTTCTTC. Encoded protein: CASSGLAGGYNEQFF.

This clonotype was detected ten times or more. J is TRBJ2-7 and V is TRBV6-1; perhaps TRBD1 as D (6 bases). The germline V gene has CDR1 MNHNS and CDR2 SASEGT. Trimming removed 8 bases at V and 3 bases at J, with 20 bases between. CDR3 size: 15 residues. CDR3 sequence (DNA): TGTGCCAGCGGCCTGAACAGGGCCTTAAACTACGAGCAGTACTTC. Amino acid sequence: CASGLNRALNYEQYF.

This clonotype has at least ten counts. The chain links TRBV28 to TRBJ2-7; 9 bases are a match to TRBD2. The CDR3 spans 18 residues. CDR1 is MDHEN and CDR2 is SYDVKM in the germline V gene. V shed 4 bases, J shed 2 bases, and the junction held 15 bases outside the gene matches. Written as DNA, the CDR3 is TGTGCCAGCAGTTCTGCCAACCTGGAGAGCGGGGGGACCTACGAGCAGTACTTC. It encodes CASSSANLESGGTYEQYF.

The sample holds a few counts of this clonotype. V gene TRBV5-6 combines with J gene TRBJ2-3; TRBD2 aligns across 13 bases. Germline V gene sequence: CDR1 SGHDT, CDR2 YYEEEE. The CDR3 extends over 17 amino acids. The V and J ends lost 4 bases and 4 bases, in that order; junction bases with no gene match: 9. The CDR3 DNA reads as TGTGCCAGCAGCCTGCCGACTAGCGGGGGGTTCTCAGATACGCAGTATTTT. Its protein is CASSLPTSGGFSDTQYF.

The table lists this clonotype with many counts. The V call is TRBV20-1, the J call TRBJ1-1; 9 bases are a match to TRBD1. V trimming: 6 bases; J trimming: 1 base; junction bases outside the gene matches: 12. The CDR3 is 16 residues long. The germline gives CDR1 DFQATT, CDR2 SNEGSKA (reference sequence). The CDR3 reads CSARDREGGPNTEAFF. In DNA, the CDR3 is TGCAGTGCAAGGGACAGGGAGGGCGGTCCGAACACTGAAGCTTTCTTT.

This chain links TRBV24-1 with TRBJ1-2, with 7 bases fitting TRBD1. After removal of 2 bases from V and 8 bases from J, the junction contained 4 bases not matched to a gene. The V gene's germline CDR1 is KGHDR and CDR2 SFDVKD. This CDR3 region has 13 residues. The CDR3 DNA sequence: TGTGCCACCAGTGATTCAACAGGGGACGGCTACACCTTC. Protein product: CATSDSTGDGYTF.

CDR3 loop: CAWALSETQYF. The CDR3 nucleotides are TGTGCCTGGGCTTTATCGGAGACCCAGTACTTC. The gene calls are TRBV30 and TRBJ2-5, with unresolved D. CDR1 is GTSNPN and CDR2 is SVGIG in the germline V gene (reference sequence). The V and J ends lost 5 bases and 5 bases respectively, with 9 bases between them. The CDR3 has 11 residues. The full variable domain, its missing parts supplied by reference TRBV30 and TRBJ2-5, is SQTIHQWPATLVQPVGSPLSLECTVEGTSNPNLYWYRQAAGRGLQLLFYSVGIGQISSEVPQNLSASRPQDRQFILSSKKLLLSDSGFYLCAWALSETQYFGPGTRLLVL.

This clonotype has at least ten counts. The chain is built from TRBV6-2 or TRBV6-3 and TRBJ2-4; D not resolved. Germline lookup yields CDR1 MNHEY and CDR2 SVGEGT. V was shortened by 5 bases and J by 0 bases, with 5 bases between the two germline ends. The CDR3 extends over 13 amino acids. CDR3 coding DNA: TGTGCCAGCAGTATCCGAGCCAAAAACATTCAGTACTTC. Translation gives CASSIRAKNIQYF.

Comments on this clonotype: The germline gene is not matched at one end of the junction; a read error may be the cause. The V call is TRBV20-1, the J call TRBJ1-5; the D is unclear. The CDR3 length is 15 residues. CDR1 DFQATT and CDR2 SNEGSKA come from the germline V gene (reference sequence). The CDR3 loop reads CGARDKGLLNQPQHF. CDR3 nucleotides: TGCGGTGCTAGAGATAAAGGCCTACTAAATCAGCCCCAGCATTTT.

V and J are TRBV19 and TRBJ1-2, with unresolved D. The CDR3 loop spans 15 amino acids. The V gene lost 5 bases and the J gene lost 1 base, with 14 bases spanning the gap. The germline V gene has CDR1 LNHDA and CDR2 SQIVND (reference sequence). The CDR3 DNA is TGTGCCAGTAGTCCATCGTCGGGCAGTAACTATGGCTACACCTTC. This translates into CASSPSSGSNYGYTF.

This clonotype was observed many times. The genes are TRBV7-8 and TRBJ2-3, with D possibly matching TRBD2 (5 bases). The germline V gene encodes CDR1 SGHVS and CDR2 FQNEAQ. The CDR3 is 17 residues long. V dropped 2 bases and J dropped 6 bases, with 21 bases sitting between them. As DNA, the CDR3 is TGTGCCAGCAGCTTAAAGCTCGACTGGAGGCCGTCCGATACGCAGTATTTT. Protein product: CASSLKLDWRPSDTQYF.

The chain carries TRBV10-3 and TRBJ2-3; D may be TRBD2 (6 bases). The CDR3 is 17 amino acids. Germline V gives CDR1 ENHRY, CDR2 SYGVKD. V lost 2 bases, J lost 2 bases, and 17 bases lay in between. The DNA of the CDR3 is TGTGCCATCAGTGAGACTAGGCTGGGGGGAACCACAGATACGCAGTATTTT. Its translation is CAISETRLGGTTDTQYF.

In its sample, this clonotype was seen once. The chain joins TRBV2 to TRBJ2-7; 10 nucleotides line up with TRBD2. Germline values: CDR1 SNHLY, CDR2 FYNNEI. The trim removed 1 base at V and 5 bases at J, leaving 8 bases unmatched. This CDR3 is built from 16 residues. CDR3 bases: TGTGCCAGCAGTGAAGAGGGCCTAGCGGGAGTCCACGAGCAGTACTTC. Translation gives CASSEEGLAGVHEQYF.

This clonotype was seen repeatedly, ten times or more. The chain employs TRBV29-1 and TRBJ2-2, with 7 bases that match TRBD1. J gave up 6 bases and V 6 bases, and 13 bases lay outside the gene matches. The CDR3 has 15 amino acids. CDR1 SQVTM and CDR2 ANQGSEA come from the germline V gene. The CDR3 DNA reads TGCAGCGTCTACTCCGGGACAGTGGAGCCCGGGGAGCTGTTTTTT. Protein sequence: CSVYSGTVEPGELFF.

In this sample, this clonotype turned up a few times. This sequence joins TRBV6-5 and TRBJ2-1; D remains unclear. This CDR3 spans 15 amino acids. Germline lookup yields CDR1 MNHEY and CDR2 SVGAGI. The ends were cut back, 2 bases at V and 3 bases at J, with 11 bases in the middle. The CDR3 protein is CASSYDSIDYNEQFF. The CDR3, as DNA: TGTGCCAGCAGTTACGACTCCATAGACTACAATGAGCAGTTCTTC.

This clonotype was seen ten or more times. The chain recombines TRBV29-1 with TRBJ2-1; maybe TRBD2 (6 bases). Germline CDR1 and CDR2: SQVTM and ANQGSEA. V was shortened by 4 bases and J by 4 bases, with 8 bases between the two germline ends. The CDR3 has 12 amino acids. CDR3 amino acids: CSVVAAYNEQFF. The CDR3 bases are TGCAGCGTTGTAGCGGCGTACAATGAGCAGTTCTTC.

This clonotype was counted at least ten times. The chain employs TRBV13 and TRBJ2-6; D remains ambiguous. Germline assignment: CDR1 PRHDT and CDR2 FYEKMQ (reference sequence). V lost 4 bases and J lost 0, with 22 bases in between. The CDR3 covers 20 residues. CDR3 nucleotide sequence: TGTGCCAGCAGCTCTGCCGGAGTGCAGATTATCAGCTCTGGGGCCAACGTCCTGACTTTC. Protein sequence: CASSSAGVQIISSGANVLTF. Full variable domain (missing parts from reference TRBV13 and TRBJ2-6): AAGVIQSPRHLIKEKRETATLKCYPIPRHDTVYWYQQGPGQDPQFLISFYEKMQSDKGSIPDRFSAQQFSDYHSELNMSSLELGDSALYFCASSSAGVQIISSGANVLTFGAGSRLTVL.

This clonotype was observed many times. This chain joins TRBV6-5 and TRBJ2-7; D perhaps matches TRBD1 (5 bases). Germline CDR1 is MNHEY and CDR2 is SVGAGI. The CDR3 contains 15 residues. Trimming cost V 2 bases and J 1 base, with 12 bases left between them. CDR3 DNA sequence: TGTGCCAGCAGTTACGGCCAGGGTTTATCCTACGAGCAGTACTTC. As protein: CASSYGQGLSYEQYF.

This clonotype was seen ten or more times. The rearrangement links TRBV29-1 to TRBJ2-7, with 10 bases identical to TRBD2. CDR3 length: 13 residues. V lost 8 bases to trimming and J lost 6 bases; unmatched junction nucleotides: 10. Germline CDR1 is SQVTM and CDR2 is ANQGSEA. The CDR3 DNA reads TGCAGCACATGGACTAGCGGAGCCGCCGAGCAGTACTTC. Amino acid sequence: CSTWTSGAAEQYF.

In this sample, this clonotype turned up many times. This chain joins TRBV7-9 and TRBJ1-1; TRBD1 is a possible D gene (5 bases). The CDR3 loop spans 15 amino acids. Per germline, CDR1 SEHNR and CDR2 FQNEAQ (reference sequence). The V and J ends lost 4 bases and 0 bases respectively, with 12 bases between them. This CDR3 reads CASSSPKTVNTEAFF. CDR3 sequence (DNA): TGTGCCAGCAGCTCCCCCAAGACAGTGAACACTGAAGCTTTCTTT.

The CDR3 loop is CAISVFLEQEELGYTF. The CDR3 nucleotides read TGTGCCATCAGTGTTTTTCTTGAGCAGGAGGAGTTGGGCTACACCTTC. The V gene is TRBV10-3, the J gene TRBJ1-2, with unresolved D. CDR1 and CDR2 (germline): ENHRY, SYGVKD. Trimming stripped 4 bases from V and 8 bases from J, with 23 bases between. This CDR3 has 16 residues.